Each of the 21 T cell receptor beta chains below was sequenced from the same sample in a study of preoperative IRX-2 immunotherapy in early breast cancer (dated 2019 in TCRdb). Library preparation was by the immunoSEQ multiplex PCR assay. In TCRdb, the immuneACCESS table is reduced to in-frame sequences with V and J assigned. These tables do not hold every clone; where another copy was compared, an unresolved V gene accounts for under half, and the others remain unexplained. Within this sample are 34,000 or so clones, with roughly 96% of them counted one time only. The ten largest clones represent under 8% of the sample. What this sample's treatment or condition label stands for: preoperative locoregional IRX-2 cytokine immunotherapy. Sampling was done from a patient treated with IRX-2 immunotherapy. The source of these receptors is a human donor with breast cancer.

The chain recombines TRBV2 with TRBJ1-2, with D hard to call. The V gene's germline CDR1 is SNHLY and CDR2 FYNNEI. There are 11 residues in the CDR3. V lost 7 bases, J lost 7 bases, and 10 bases lay in between. CDR3 nucleotides: TGTGCCAGCACCGCCCGGGGTGGCTACACCTTC. Its translation: CASTARGGYTF.

The chain joins TRBV5-1 to TRBJ2-5, with D possibly called TRBD1 or TRBD2 (6 bases each). V lost 7 bases and J lost 5, with 15 bases in between. Germline V gene sequence: CDR1 SGHRS, CDR2 YFSETQ. The CDR3 consists of 13 residues. The CDR3 spells CASGGPALETQYF. The CDR3 coding sequence is TGCGCCAGCGGGGGGCCGGCACTCGAGACCCAGTACTTC.

Only a few counts were recorded for this clone. The chain is built from TRBV4-2 and TRBJ1-5, with D possibly TRBD1 on 6 matching bases. The germline gives CDR1 LGHNA, CDR2 YNFKEQ. CDR3 length equals 17 residues. V was pared by 0 bases and J by 4 bases, with 16 bases between. This chain's CDR3 is CASSQDPTGARNQPQHF. As DNA, the CDR3 is TGTGCCAGCAGCCAAGATCCAACGGGGGCGAGGAATCAGCCCCAGCATTTT.

The chain carries TRBV10-2 and TRBJ2-3; 11 bases are a match to TRBD2. V gave up 8 bases and J gave up 3 bases; unmatched junction bases: 10. The CDR3 loop spans 16 amino acids. In germline, CDR1 is WSHSY, CDR2 SAAADI. This CDR3 is CASARGRTSGTDTQYF. The CDR3 bases are TGCGCCAGCGCAAGGGGTAGGACTAGCGGGACAGATACGCAGTATTTT.

This clone was seen just once. The rearrangement joins TRBV9 to TRBJ1-1; D is ambiguous. This CDR3 region has 14 residues. V was clipped by 0 bases and J by 6 bases, with 12 bases between them. The germline V gene encodes CDR1 SGDLS and CDR2 YYNGEE. The DNA for the CDR3 is TGTGCCAGCAGCGTAGTAGCGGGGAGGGCTGAAGCTTTCTTT. It encodes CASSVVAGRAEAFF. The whole variable domain, remainder taken from reference TRBV9 and TRBJ1-1, is DSGVTQTPKHLITATGQRVTLRCSPRSGDLSVYWYQQSLDQGLQFLIQYYNGEERAKGNILERFSAQQFPDLHSELNLSSLELGDSALYFCASSVVAGRAEAFFGQGTRLTVV.

This clone came up once. This sequence joins TRBV7-9 and TRBJ2-1; 9 nucleotides line up with TRBD2. Germline V lookup: CDR1 SEHNR, CDR2 FQNEAQ (reference sequence). V lost 2 bases to trimming and J lost 8 bases; unmatched junction nucleotides: 10. The CDR3 totals 16 residues. CDR3: CASSLLGGRVVDEQFF. The CDR3 region has the DNA TGTGCCAGCAGCTTACTTGGCGGGAGGGTGGTGGATGAGCAGTTCTTC.

The chain carries TRBV19 and TRBJ2-1; 8 positions agree with TRBD2. The CDR3 is 14 residues long. Germline values: CDR1 LNHDA, CDR2 SQIVND (reference sequence). The trim removed 8 bases at V and 7 bases at J, leaving 10 bases unmatched. In nucleotides, the CDR3 is TGTGCCAGTGGGGTGCGGGGGGCAATTAATGAGCAGTTCTTC. Encoded protein: CASGVRGAINEQFF.

The chain carries TRBV7-9 and TRBJ2-1, with 7 bases fitting TRBD2. Germline values: CDR1 SEHNR, CDR2 FQNEAQ (reference sequence). The CDR3 loop spans 17 amino acids. Trimming took 5 bases from V and 8 from J; bases not matched to a gene: 18. CDR3 coding DNA: TGTGCCAGCAGCCCCCGGATCGGACTAGGTCAGGTCGATGAGCAGTTCTTC. Its protein is CASSPRIGLGQVDEQFF.

The rearrangement uses TRBV6-1 and TRBJ2-1; TRBD2 matches 11 bases. The CDR3 consists of 18 residues. The germline V gene encodes CDR1 MNHNS and CDR2 SASEGT. The J segment lost 0 bases and the V segment lost 4 bases, leaving 8 bases of the junction unmatched. CDR3 loop: CASSVLGLADISYNEQFF. The DNA of the CDR3 is TGTGCCAGCAGTGTCTTGGGACTAGCGGATATCTCCTACAATGAGCAGTTCTTC.

This clone was observed a few times. V and J are TRBV15 and TRBJ1-6; no definite D call. Germline V gives CDR1 LNHNV, CDR2 YYDKDF (reference sequence). The CDR3 runs 15 residues. V was cut by 4 bases and J by 9 bases, with 16 bases left in between. The CDR3, as DNA: TGTGCCACCAGCACCAAACAGAATCTAGGTTCACCCCTCCACTTT. It encodes CATSTKQNLGSPLHF.

The genes are TRBV18 and TRBJ2-7; D is undetermined. Trimming shortened V by 2 bases and J by 5 bases, and 13 bases separated the two germline ends. The germline V gene encodes CDR1 KGHSH and CDR2 LQKENI. This CDR3 spans 14 amino acids. CDR3 DNA: TGTGCCAGCTCACCAAAGCATGCAATCCACGAGCAGTACTTC. As protein: CASSPKHAIHEQYF.

The V gene is TRBV7-6, the J gene TRBJ1-1; D not resolved. The CDR3 is made up of 13 amino acids. V was clipped by 1 base and J by 2 bases, with 5 bases between them. In germline, CDR1 is SGHVS, CDR2 FNYEAQ. Here the CDR3 DNA reads TGTGCCAGCAGCTTAGAGTTAAACACTGAAGCTTTCTTT. Translating gives CASSLELNTEAFF.

CDR3 residues: CASSPQGPSKNIQYF. In DNA, the CDR3 is TGTGCCAGCTCACCCCAGGGGCCTTCCAAAAACATTCAGTACTTC. The chain carries TRBV18 and TRBJ2-4, with D possibly TRBD1 on 6 matching bases. CDR1 is KGHSH and CDR2 is LQKENI in the germline V gene. CDR3 size: 15 residues. The V gene lost 3 bases and the J gene lost 2 bases, with 11 bases spanning the gap.

The chain is built from TRBV14 and TRBJ2-3; TRBD1 or TRBD2 may be the D gene (6 bases each). Deletions cut 4 bases from V and 0 bases from J, with 20 bases between. The CDR3 has 18 amino acids. Germline V CDR1 and CDR2: SGHDN, FVKESK. The CDR3 protein is CASSRLGGVSPSTDTQYF. CDR3 in DNA: TGTGCCAGCAGCCGATTGGGGGGCGTCTCTCCTAGCACAGATACGCAGTATTTT.

The chain combines TRBV5-5 with TRBJ1-1; TRBD1 might be the D (6 bases). Germline values: CDR1 SGHKS, CDR2 YYEKEE (reference sequence). V was cut by 4 bases and J by 0 bases, with 13 bases left in between. CDR3 length equals 15 residues. DNA of the CDR3: TGTGCCAGCAGCAACAGACAGGATCTGAACACTGAAGCTTTCTTT. Translation: CASSNRQDLNTEAFF.

The rearrangement uses TRBV5-1 and TRBJ2-2; TRBD1 aligns across 8 bases. The germline CDR1 and CDR2 sequences are SGHRS and YFSETQ. The CDR3 covers 17 residues. V gave up 4 bases and J gave up 5 bases; unmatched junction bases: 13. CDR3 bases: TGCGCCAGCAGCCCAGGGGCAGGGGGCGCAAAAACCGGGGAGCTGTTTTTT. Its translation: CASSPGAGGAKTGELFF.

This clone is classed as medium-sized (0.01 to 0.1%). The CDR3 spells CASSLDTASSYGYTF. CDR3 sequence (DNA): TGTGCCAGCAGCTTGGACACAGCCTCGTCCTATGGCTACACCTTC. The chain is built from TRBV5-6 and TRBJ1-2; no definite D call. CDR1 is SGHDT, CDR2 YYEEEE, per germline. V was trimmed by 0 bases and J by 4 bases, leaving 13 bases between them. This CDR3 is 15 amino acids long. The full variable domain, rest sourced from reference TRBV5-6 and TRBJ1-2, is DAGVTQSPTHLIKTRGQQVTLRCSPKSGHDTVSWYQQALGQGPQFIFQYYEEEERQRGNFPDRFSGHQFPNYSSELNVNALLLGDSALYLCASSLDTASSYGYTFGSGTRLTVV.

The chain combines TRBV5-1 with TRBJ2-5; tentative D call: TRBD1 (5 bases). CDR3 length: 15 residues. Germline V gene lookup returns CDR1 SGHRS and CDR2 YFSETQ. V was shortened by 0 bases and J by 4 bases, with 13 bases between the two germline ends. CDR3 sequence reads: CASSLAAGRGETQYF. DNA for the CDR3: TGCGCCAGCAGCTTGGCGGCAGGGCGCGGAGAGACCCAGTACTTC.

This rearrangement joins TRBV27 to TRBJ1-1; no clear D. Germline assignment: CDR1 MNHEY and CDR2 SMNVEV (reference sequence). CDR3 size: 13 residues. Trimming removed 1 base at V and 8 bases at J, with 11 bases between. The CDR3 bases are TGTGCCAGCAGTTTATTCGGAGATAACGAAGCTTTCTTT. Protein product: CASSLFGDNEAFF.

The gene calls are TRBV21-1 and TRBJ2-7; no DNA check was done on the table's D call, TRBD2. TRBV21-1 is noted as a pseudogene. The CDR3 contains 14 residues. CDR3 nucleotide sequence: TGTGCCAGCAGCAGGGGACTAGCGGAGTACGAGCAGTACTTC. It codes for CASSRGLAEYEQYF.

The chain joins TRBV30 to TRBJ1-6, with D unresolved. The CDR3 covers 11 residues. In germline, CDR1 is GTSNPN, CDR2 SVGIG (reference sequence). The V end was cut by 1 base, the J end by 7 bases, with 2 bases between. CDR3 loop: CAWSGNSPLHF. The CDR3 DNA reads TGTGCCTGGAGTGGCAATTCACCCCTCCACTTT.